This TCR beta chain derives from a study of blood T cells in healthy people across ages. At the level of the study: Through template switching, about one barcoded beta molecule was captured per two T cells, as measured in model experiments.

This clonotype was detected a few times. CDR1 is LGHNA and CDR2 is YSLEER in the germline V gene. V dropped 0 bases and J dropped 8; count of bases not matched to a gene: 9. CDR3 length: 16 residues. Using a J-beta primer mix together with a sample-barcoded 5' primer, a second PCR was run for roughly 7 to 12 cycles. TCRdb re-derived calls from the 5' RACE reads in MiXCR, one entry per CDR3 protein. The top ten hold 23% of the sample, which has approximately 2,000,000 distinct CDR3 sequences, approximately 39% seen once. The source material was blood. The clonotype originates from a human donor in good health. This sequence joins TRBV4-3 and TRBJ1-2, with 10 nucleotides matching TRBD1. The CDR3 loop is CASSQELGTGEGGYTF. Written as DNA, the CDR3 is TGCGCCAGCAGCCAAGAGCTCGGGACAGGGGAAGGCGGCTACACCTTC.